A single sample gave rise to the 11 T cell receptor beta chains below, sequenced in a study of identical twins. In TCRdb, the 5' RACE reads were re-called with MiXCR into one record per CDR3 protein. The table lists under 350,000 distinct CDR3 sequences, around 9.7% of them singletons. The data also belong to a second study, concerning yellow fever vaccine responses in identical twins.

The sequenced sample was CD8+ T cells sorted from blood. Source of these receptors: a woman between 18 and 29 years old in good health.

This clonotype was found many times. The J gene is TRBJ2-1, the V gene TRBV12-3 or TRBV12-4; weak D call: TRBD1 (6 bases). V was clipped by 1 base and J by 0 bases, with 10 bases between them. The CDR3 has 16 amino acids. CDR3 in DNA: TGTGCCAGCAGTTTAGGGACAGCCAGCTCCTACAATGAGCAGTTCTTC. It specifies CASSLGTASSYNEQFF.

V usage is TRBV7-8 and J usage is TRBJ2-3, with D hard to call. The germline gives CDR1 SGHVS, CDR2 FQNEAQ. The CDR3 runs 14 residues. V lost 7 bases and J lost 0, with 11 bases in between. DNA of the CDR3: TGTGCCAGCATCCCCCGAGCGAGCACAGATACGCAGTATTTT. It encodes CASIPRASTDTQYF.

The chain is built from TRBV28 and TRBJ1-5; 7 positions agree with TRBD1. There are 16 residues in the CDR3. Germline V lookup: CDR1 MDHEN, CDR2 SYDVKM. The V segment lost 4 bases and the J segment 2 bases; nucleotides outside the gene matches: 8. CDR3 coding DNA: TGTGCCAGCAGTTCCAACAGGGGATGGGGCAATCAGCCCCAGCATTTT. Protein sequence: CASSSNRGWGNQPQHF.

V usage is TRBV2 and J usage is TRBJ2-1; 12 positions match TRBD2. This CDR3 is 21 amino acids long. The germline V gene has CDR1 SNHLY and CDR2 FYNNEI. V lost 3 bases, J lost 0 bases, and 15 bases stayed unmatched. The DNA for the CDR3 is TGTGCCAGCAGTGAGTTCTACGGGACTAGCGGGCGAGACGACTCCTACAATGAGCAGTTCTTC. Translation gives CASSEFYGTSGRDDSYNEQFF.

This clonotype has just a few counts. The chain is built from TRBV18 and TRBJ1-2; D remains unclear. The length of the CDR3 is 12 residues. Germline V gene sequence: CDR1 KGHSH, CDR2 LQKENI. V was pared by 3 bases and J by 3 bases, with 5 bases between. This CDR3 reads CASSPFYYGYTF. The CDR3, as DNA: TGTGCCAGCTCACCTTTTTACTATGGCTACACCTTC.

This clonotype was seen a few times. The chain carries TRBV6-2 or TRBV6-3 and TRBJ1-5, with D unclear. Trimming took off 5 bases at V and 1 base at J, with 12 bases between the two ends. This CDR3 region has 15 residues. Germline V gene data show CDR1 as MNHEY and CDR2 as SVGEGT. The CDR3 loop is CASSLIDWSNQPQHF. CDR3 DNA sequence: TGTGCCAGCAGTCTAATTGATTGGAGCAATCAGCCCCAGCATTTT.

This clonotype was observed a handful of times. The chain carries TRBV20-1 and TRBJ1-1; TRBD1 agrees at 10 bases. The CDR3 runs 15 residues. Trimming cost V 5 bases and J 1 base; bases outside gene matches: 7. Germline V lookup: CDR1 DFQATT, CDR2 SNEGSKA (reference sequence). This chain's CDR3 is CSAHDRGRGNTEAFF. For the CDR3, the DNA is TGCAGTGCTCACGACAGGGGGCGAGGGAACACTGAAGCTTTCTTT.

In its sample, this clonotype was seen a few times. The chain carries TRBV27 and TRBJ1-6, with TRBD1 identical over 8 bases. Germline V gives CDR1 MNHEY, CDR2 SMNVEV (reference sequence). The ends lost 3 bases at V and 13 bases at J; junction bases unmatched: 8. The CDR3 extends over 14 amino acids. CDR3 sequence: CASSLGTGPYPLHF. The CDR3 coding sequence is TGTGCCAGCAGTTTGGGGACAGGACCCTATCCCCTCCACTTT.

This clonotype was counted between two and nine times. The chain is built from TRBV9 and TRBJ1-1, with D uncertain. Germline-derived CDR1 and CDR2 are SGDLS and YYNGEE. The CDR3 contains 16 residues. Trimming cost V 1 base and J 1 base, with 14 bases left between them. This CDR3 is CASSVTPDGSNTEAFF. CDR3 nucleotide sequence: TGTGCCAGCAGCGTAACACCGGACGGATCGAACACTGAAGCTTTCTTT.

The CDR3 nucleotides read TGCGCCGGGTACCGGGACAAACGACTAGCGGGAGGGACGATGGACTACGAGCAGTACTTC. It yields the protein CAGYRDKRLAGGTMDYEQYF. The rearrangement uses TRBV10-1 and TRBJ2-7, with 14 bases fitting TRBD2. Losses at the gene ends were 11 bases for V and 3 bases for J; bases not matched to a gene: 24. The V gene's germline CDR1 is WNHNN and CDR2 SYGVQD (reference sequence). This CDR3 comprises 20 residues.

This clonotype was seen a few times. The chain carries TRBV3-1 and TRBJ2-1, with 8 bases matching TRBD2. CDR1 is LGHDT and CDR2 is YNNKEL in the germline V gene (reference sequence). This CDR3 is built from 17 residues. The V and J ends lost 0 bases and 7 bases, in that order; junction bases with no gene match: 11. CDR3 amino acids: CASSQDGLAGLGNEQFF. CDR3 bases: TGTGCCAGCAGCCAAGACGGACTAGCTGGGCTCGGTAATGAGCAGTTCTTC.